The following is a T cell receptor beta chain sequence with its context. Its antigen remains unidentified. Measured with immunoSEQ multiplex PCR; TCRdb has only the in-frame clones, and not every one. The sample lists fewer than 200,000 clones, around 85% occurring once. The sample belongs to a study of T cell responses to AZD1222 COVID-19 vaccine. Study outcomes and limitations: Clonal diversity may have been underestimated, and the donors were mostly white British, with more females than males.

The input for sequencing was peripheral blood, taken 28 days after the second AZD1222 dose. This clonotype was obtained from an adult who received the AZD1222 COVID-19 vaccine.

CDR3 sequence (DNA): TGTGCCAGCAGCAAAGATCCAGGTATAGTACATTCACCCCTCCACTTT. Protein product: CASSKDPGIVHSPLHF. The chain employs TRBV21-1 and TRBJ1-6; the DNA was not compared with TRBD1, the D call given in the table. TRBV21-1 is described as a pseudogene. The CDR3 spans 16 residues.